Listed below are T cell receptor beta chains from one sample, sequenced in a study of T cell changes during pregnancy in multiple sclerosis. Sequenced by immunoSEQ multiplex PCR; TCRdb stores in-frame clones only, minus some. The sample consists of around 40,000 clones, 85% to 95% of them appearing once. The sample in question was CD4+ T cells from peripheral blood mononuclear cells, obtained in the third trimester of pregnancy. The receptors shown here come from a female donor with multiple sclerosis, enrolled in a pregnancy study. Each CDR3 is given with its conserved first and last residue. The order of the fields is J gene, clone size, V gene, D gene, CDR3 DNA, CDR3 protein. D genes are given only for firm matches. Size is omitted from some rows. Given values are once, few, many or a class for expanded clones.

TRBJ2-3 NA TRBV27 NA TGTGCCAGCAGATTTCCGATCAGGGTTTCACCGTTCACAGATACGCAGTATTTT CASRFPIRVSPFTDTQYF
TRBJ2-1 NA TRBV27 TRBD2 TGTGCCAGCAGTTCTCCGACTAGCGGGAGGAACAATGAGCAGTTCTTC CASSSPTSGRNNEQFF
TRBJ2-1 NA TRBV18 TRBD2 TGTGCCAGCTCAGGAGGACTAGCGGGCTCCTACAATGAGCAGTTCTTC CASSGGLAGSYNEQFF
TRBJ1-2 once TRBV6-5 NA TGTGCCAGCAGTTTCGGGGGAAGCTATGGCTACACCTTC CASSFGGSYGYTF
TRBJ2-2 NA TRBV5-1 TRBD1 TGCGCCAGCAGCTGGGGGAGACAGGGGGCGAACACCGGGGAGCTGTTTTTT CASSWGRQGANTGELFF
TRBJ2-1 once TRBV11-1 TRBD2 TGTGCCAGCGGACTAGCGGGAGCTCAGCAGTTCTTC CASGLAGAQQFF
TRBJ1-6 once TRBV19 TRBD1 TGTGCCAGTCGGGACAGAGGATATAATTCACCCCTCCACTTT CASRDRGYNSPLHF
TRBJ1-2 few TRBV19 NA TGTGCCAGTAGTTTCCGAGGCGATGGCTACACCTTC CASSFRGDGYTF
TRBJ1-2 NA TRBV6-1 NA TGTGCCAGCAATCCCGGGACTATCTATGGCTACACCTTC CASNPGTIYGYTF
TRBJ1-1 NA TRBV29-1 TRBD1 TGCAGCGTTGGAGGAGGGGGACAGCGGACCACTGAAGCTTTCTTT CSVGGGGQRTTEAFF
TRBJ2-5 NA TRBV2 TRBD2 TGTGCCAGCGGCCCGACTAGCGGGAGCGAGACCCAGTACTTC CASGPTSGSETQYF
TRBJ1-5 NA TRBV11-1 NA TGTGCCAGCAGCTTTCAACGCGGTCAGCCCCAGCATTTT CASSFQRGQPQHF
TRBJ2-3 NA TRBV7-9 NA TGTGCCAGCAGTGGGACATTCCGAACAGATACGCAGTATTTT CASSGTFRTDTQYF
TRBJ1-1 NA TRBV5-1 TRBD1 TGCGCCAGCAGCTTGGGACCGGGACAGGGGGACACTGAAGCTTTCTTT CASSLGPGQGDTEAFF
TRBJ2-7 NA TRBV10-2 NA TGCGCCAGCAGTGAGACAGGAGGGGCCGAGCAGTACTTC CASSETGGAEQYF
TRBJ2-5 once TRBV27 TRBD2 TGTGCCAGCAGTCCTAACGGACTAGCGGGTCTCGAAGAGACCCAGTACTTC CASSPNGLAGLEETQYF
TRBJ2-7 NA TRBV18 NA TGTGCCAGCTCACCAGGCCGGAGAACCTACGAGCAGTACTTC CASSPGRRTYEQYF
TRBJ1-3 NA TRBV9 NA TGTGCCAGCAGCGTAGCTACAGGGTATGGAAACACCATATATTTT CASSVATGYGNTIYF
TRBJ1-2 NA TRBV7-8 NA TGTGCCAGCAGCTTCCAGGGAAACTATGGCTACACCTTC CASSFQGNYGYTF
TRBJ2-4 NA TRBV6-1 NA TGTGCCAGCAGTTTGGACAGCCCCAAAAACATTCAGTACTTC CASSLDSPKNIQYF
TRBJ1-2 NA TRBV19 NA TGTGCCACCAGGGGCGGGAGCTATGGCTACACCTTC CATRGGSYGYTF
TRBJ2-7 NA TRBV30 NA TGTGCCTGGCAAAGACAGGCTGCCTACGAGCAGTACTTC CAWQRQAAYEQYF
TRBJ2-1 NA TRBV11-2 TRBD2 TGTGCCAGCAGCTTAGAGGGACTAGCGGGTAATGAGCAGTTCTTC CASSLEGLAGNEQFF
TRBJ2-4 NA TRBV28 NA TGTGCCAGCACCCCGACTTTAGCCAAAAACATTCAGTACTTC CASTPTLAKNIQYF
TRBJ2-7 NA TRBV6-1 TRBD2 TGTGCCAGCAGTGCCCCGGGACTAGCGGTGTACGAGCAGTACTTC CASSAPGLAVYEQYF
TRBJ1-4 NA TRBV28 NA TGTGCCAGCAGTTTAGGACAGCCTAATGAAAAACTGTTTTTT CASSLGQPNEKLFF
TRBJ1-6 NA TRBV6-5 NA TGTGCCAGCAGTTACGAGGCGAGCTCCTATAATTCACCCCTCCACTTT CASSYEASSYNSPLHF
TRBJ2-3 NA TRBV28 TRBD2 TGTGCCAGCAGGGCTAGCGGGAGCGGAGATACGCAGTATTTT CASRASGSGDTQYF
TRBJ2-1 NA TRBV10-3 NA TGTGCCATCAGTGAATTCACGGGAAATGAGCAGTTCTTC CAISEFTGNEQFF
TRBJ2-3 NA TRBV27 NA TGTGCCAGCAGGTGGGAGAAGGGAGATACGCAGTATTTT CASRWEKGDTQYF
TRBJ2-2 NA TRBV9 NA TGTGCCAGCAGCGCCCTCCCCGGGGAGCTGTTTTTT CASSALPGELFF
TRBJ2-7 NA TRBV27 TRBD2 TGTGCCAGCAGTTTTCGGACTAGCGGGAGATACGAGCAGTACTTC CASSFRTSGRYEQYF
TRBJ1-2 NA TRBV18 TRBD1 TGTGCCAGCTCACGCGGGACAGGAGCAACTACTAACTATGGCTACACCTTC CASSRGTGATTNYGYTF
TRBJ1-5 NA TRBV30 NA TGTGCCTGGAGTGACGGTCTCAATCAGCCCCAGCATTTT CAWSDGLNQPQHF
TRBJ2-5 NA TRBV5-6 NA TGTGCCAGCAGCTTACAAATATTATCACAAGAGACCCAGTACTTC CASSLQILSQETQYF
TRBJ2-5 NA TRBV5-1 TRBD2 TGCGCCAGCAGAAAAGCGGGGGGACAAGAGACCCAGTACTTC CASRKAGGQETQYF
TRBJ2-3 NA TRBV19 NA TGTGCCAGTAGTATAGGACAGGTCGGGGATACGCAGTATTTT CASSIGQVGDTQYF
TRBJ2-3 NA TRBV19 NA TGTGCCAGTAGTATCGGTTTGGGCAGCATCACAGATACGCAGTATTTT CASSIGLGSITDTQYF
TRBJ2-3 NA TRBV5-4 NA TGTGCCAGCAGCTGGCCCGACACAGATACGCAGTATTTT CASSWPDTDTQYF
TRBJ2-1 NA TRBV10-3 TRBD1 TGTGCCATCAGTGGTGACAGGGACCACGACAATGAGCAGTTCTTC CAISGDRDHDNEQFF
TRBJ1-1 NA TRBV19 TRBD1 TGTGCCAGTAGTAGAAGAGGCAGGGGGCTGGACACTGAAGCTTTCTTT CASSRRGRGLDTEAFF
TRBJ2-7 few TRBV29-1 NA TGCAGCGTAGGGACATCCTACGAGCAGTACTTC CSVGTSYEQYF
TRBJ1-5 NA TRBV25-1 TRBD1 TGTGCCAGCAGTGGACAGGGGGCGCGTCAGCCCCAGCATTTT CASSGQGARQPQHF
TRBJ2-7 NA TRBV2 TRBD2 TGTGCCAGCAGTGAAGCGCGGATAGCGGGAGGGCCGGGTGAGCAGTACTTC CASSEARIAGGPGEQYF
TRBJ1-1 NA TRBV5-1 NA TGCGCCAGCAGCTGGACGGACTACACTGAAGCTTTCTTT CASSWTDYTEAFF
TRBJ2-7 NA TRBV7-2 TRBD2 TGTGCCAGCAGCTCTAGCGGGGGGCGCTACGAGCAGTACTTC CASSSSGGRYEQYF
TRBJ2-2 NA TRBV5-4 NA TGTGCCAGCAGCTTGGCCGGGGGAACCGGGGAGCTGTTTTTT CASSLAGGTGELFF
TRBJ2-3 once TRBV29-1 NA TGCAGCGTTTGGGGGGTTTATACAGATACGCAGTATTTT CSVWGVYTDTQYF
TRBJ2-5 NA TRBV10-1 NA TGCGCCAGCAGTGACAGGCAGGGTACGGAGACCCAGTACTTC CASSDRQGTETQYF
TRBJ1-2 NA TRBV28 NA TGTGCCAGCAGTCCTTTTGGGAGGGGACCTAACTATGGCTACACCTTC CASSPFGRGPNYGYTF
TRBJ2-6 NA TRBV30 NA TGTGCCTGGATTACTGGTAGGGCCAACGTCCTGACTTTC CAWITGRANVLTF
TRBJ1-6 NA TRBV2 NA TGTGCCAGCAGCGACTGGGGGGGCGCGAGTTCACCCCTCCACTTT CASSDWGGASSPLHF
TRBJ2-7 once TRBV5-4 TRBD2 TGTGCCAGCAGCCTAGCGGGGCCATCCTCCTACGAGCAGTACTTC CASSLAGPSSYEQYF
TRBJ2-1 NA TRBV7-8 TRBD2 TGTGCCAGCAGCTCGAGGATAGCGGGAGATGAGCAGTTCTTC CASSSRIAGDEQFF
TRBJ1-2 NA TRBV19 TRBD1 TGTGCCAGTAGATCGCCGGGACAGACAATCTATGGCTACACCTTC CASRSPGQTIYGYTF
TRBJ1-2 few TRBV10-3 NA TGTGCCATCAGTGAGGCCAGCTATGGCTACACCTTC CAISEASYGYTF
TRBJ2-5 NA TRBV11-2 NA TGTGCCAGCAGCTTAGAAAGAGGAGTCACCCAGTACTTC CASSLERGVTQYF
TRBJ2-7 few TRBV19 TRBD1 TGTGCCAGCAGAAGACAGGGAACCTACGAGCAGTACTTC CASRRQGTYEQYF
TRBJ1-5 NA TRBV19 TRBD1 TGTGCCAGTAGTATCGGGACAGCGTATAGCAATCAGCCCCAGCATTTT CASSIGTAYSNQPQHF
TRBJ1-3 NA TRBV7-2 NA TGTGCCAGCAGTTATCAGACAGTCAGCTCTGGAAACACCATATATTTT CASSYQTVSSGNTIYF